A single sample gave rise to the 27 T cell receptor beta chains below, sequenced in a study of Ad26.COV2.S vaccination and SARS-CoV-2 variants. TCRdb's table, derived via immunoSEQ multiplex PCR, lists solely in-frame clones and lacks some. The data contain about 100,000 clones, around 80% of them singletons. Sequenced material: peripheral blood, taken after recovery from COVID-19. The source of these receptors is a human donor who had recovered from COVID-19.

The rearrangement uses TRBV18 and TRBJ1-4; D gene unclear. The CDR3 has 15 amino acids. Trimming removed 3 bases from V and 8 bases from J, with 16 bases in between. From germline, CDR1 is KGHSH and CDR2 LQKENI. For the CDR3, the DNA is TGTGCCAGCTCACCTACGAGGGAAACCGCGGAAAAACTGTTTTTT. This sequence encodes CASSPTRETAEKLFF.

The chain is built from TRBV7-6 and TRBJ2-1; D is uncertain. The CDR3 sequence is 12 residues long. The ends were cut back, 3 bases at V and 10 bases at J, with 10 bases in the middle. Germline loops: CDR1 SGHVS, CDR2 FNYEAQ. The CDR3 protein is CASSFSGREQFF. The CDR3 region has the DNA TGTGCCAGCAGCTTTTCGGGTCGAGAGCAGTTCTTC.

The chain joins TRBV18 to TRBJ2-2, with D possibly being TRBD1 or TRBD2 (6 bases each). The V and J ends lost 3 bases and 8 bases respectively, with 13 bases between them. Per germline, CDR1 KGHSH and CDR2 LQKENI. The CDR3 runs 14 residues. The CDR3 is CASSPGGPSGELFF. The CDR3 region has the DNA TGTGCCAGCTCACCGGGGGGCCCTTCGGGGGAGCTGTTTTTT.

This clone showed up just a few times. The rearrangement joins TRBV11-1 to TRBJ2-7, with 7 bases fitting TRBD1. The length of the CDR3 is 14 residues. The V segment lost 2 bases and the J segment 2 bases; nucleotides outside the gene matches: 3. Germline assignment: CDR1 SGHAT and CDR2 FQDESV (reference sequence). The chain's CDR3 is CASSLKGTAYEQYF. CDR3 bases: TGTGCCAGCAGCTTAAAAGGGACAGCCTACGAGCAGTACTTC.

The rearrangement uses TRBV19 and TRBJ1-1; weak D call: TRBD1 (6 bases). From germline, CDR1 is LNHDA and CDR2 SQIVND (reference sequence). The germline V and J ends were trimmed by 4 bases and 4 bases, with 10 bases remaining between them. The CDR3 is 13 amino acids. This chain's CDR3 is CASSTGVSTEAFF. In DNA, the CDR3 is TGTGCCAGTAGTACAGGGGTCAGCACTGAAGCTTTCTTT.

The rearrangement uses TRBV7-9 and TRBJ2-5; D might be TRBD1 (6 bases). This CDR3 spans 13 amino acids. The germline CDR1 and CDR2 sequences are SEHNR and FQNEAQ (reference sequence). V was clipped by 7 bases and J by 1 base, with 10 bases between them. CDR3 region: CASTRDTQETQYF. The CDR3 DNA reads TGTGCCAGCACCAGGGACACCCAAGAGACCCAGTACTTC.

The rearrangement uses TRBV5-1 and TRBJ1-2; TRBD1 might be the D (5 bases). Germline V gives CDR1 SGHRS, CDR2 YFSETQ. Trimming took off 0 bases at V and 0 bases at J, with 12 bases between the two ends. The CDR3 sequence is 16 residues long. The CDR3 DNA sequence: TGCGCCAGCAGCTTGGCCACGGGGGATGCTAACTATGGCTACACCTTC. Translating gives CASSLATGDANYGYTF.

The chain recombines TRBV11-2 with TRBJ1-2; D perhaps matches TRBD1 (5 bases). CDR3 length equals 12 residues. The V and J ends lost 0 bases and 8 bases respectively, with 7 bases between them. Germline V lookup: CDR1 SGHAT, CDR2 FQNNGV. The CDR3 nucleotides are TGTGCCAGCAGCTTAGAGACAGACGGCTACACCTTC. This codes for CASSLETDGYTF.

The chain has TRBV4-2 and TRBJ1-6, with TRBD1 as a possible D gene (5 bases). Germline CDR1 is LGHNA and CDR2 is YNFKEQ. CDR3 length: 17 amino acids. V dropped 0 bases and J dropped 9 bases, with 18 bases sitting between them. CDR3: CASSQDGGAGLLSPLHF. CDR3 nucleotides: TGTGCCAGCAGCCAAGACGGGGGAGCAGGGCTCCTTTCACCCCTCCACTTT.

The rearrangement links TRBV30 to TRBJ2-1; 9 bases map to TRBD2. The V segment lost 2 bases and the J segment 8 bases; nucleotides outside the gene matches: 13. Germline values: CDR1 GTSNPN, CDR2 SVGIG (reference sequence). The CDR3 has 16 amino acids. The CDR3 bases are TGTGCCTGGAGTTCCCTAGGCGGGGGGGCAAGGGATGAGCAGTTCTTC. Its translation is CAWSSLGGGARDEQFF.

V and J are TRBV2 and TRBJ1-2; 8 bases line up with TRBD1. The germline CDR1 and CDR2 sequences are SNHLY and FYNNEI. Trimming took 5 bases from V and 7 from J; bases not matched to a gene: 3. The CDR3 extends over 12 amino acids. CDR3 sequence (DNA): TGTGCCAGCAGTTCGGACAGGGTTGGCTACACCTTC. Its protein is CASSSDRVGYTF.

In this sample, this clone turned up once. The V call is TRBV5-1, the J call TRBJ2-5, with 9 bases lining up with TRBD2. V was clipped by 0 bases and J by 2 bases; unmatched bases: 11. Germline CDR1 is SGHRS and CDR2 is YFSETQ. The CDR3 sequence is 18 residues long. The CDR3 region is CASSLARGGRRVQETQYF. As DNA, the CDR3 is TGCGCCAGCAGCTTGGCGCGGGGGGGCCGGAGGGTGCAAGAGACCCAGTACTTC.

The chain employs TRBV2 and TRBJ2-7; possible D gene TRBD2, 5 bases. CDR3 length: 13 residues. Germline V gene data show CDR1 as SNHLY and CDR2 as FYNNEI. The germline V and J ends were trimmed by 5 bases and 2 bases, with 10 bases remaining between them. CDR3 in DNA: TGTGCCAGCAGTTCGGACTTCCCCTACGAGCAGTACTTC. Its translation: CASSSDFPYEQYF.

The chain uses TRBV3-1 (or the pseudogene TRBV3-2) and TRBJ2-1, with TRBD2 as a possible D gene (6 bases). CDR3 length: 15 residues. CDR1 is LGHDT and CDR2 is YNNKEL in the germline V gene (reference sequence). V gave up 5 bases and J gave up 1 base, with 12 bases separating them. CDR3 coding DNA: TGTGCCAGCAGCGCGAGGAGGGGATCCTACAATGAGCAGTTCTTC. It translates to CASSARRGSYNEQFF.

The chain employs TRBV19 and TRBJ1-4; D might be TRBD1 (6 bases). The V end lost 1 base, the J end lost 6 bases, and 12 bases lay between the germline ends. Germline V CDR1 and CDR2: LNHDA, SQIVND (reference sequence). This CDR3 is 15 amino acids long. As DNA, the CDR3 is TGTGCCAGTAGTATAGGAGCGGGGGCGCATGAAAAACTGTTTTTT. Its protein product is CASSIGAGAHEKLFF. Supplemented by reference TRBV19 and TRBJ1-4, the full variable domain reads DGGITQSPKYLFRKEGQNVTLSCEQNLNHDAMYWYRQDPGQGLRLIYYSQIVNDFQKGDIAEGYSVSREKKESFPLTVTSAQKNPTAFYLCASSIGAGAHEKLFFGSGTQLSVL.

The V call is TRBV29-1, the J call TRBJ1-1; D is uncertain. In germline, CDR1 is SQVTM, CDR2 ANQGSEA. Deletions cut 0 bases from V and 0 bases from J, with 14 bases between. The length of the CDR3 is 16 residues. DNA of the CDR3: TGCAGCGTTGAAGATAGGTCCGGTGTGGTGAACACTGAAGCTTTCTTT. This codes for CSVEDRSGVVNTEAFF.

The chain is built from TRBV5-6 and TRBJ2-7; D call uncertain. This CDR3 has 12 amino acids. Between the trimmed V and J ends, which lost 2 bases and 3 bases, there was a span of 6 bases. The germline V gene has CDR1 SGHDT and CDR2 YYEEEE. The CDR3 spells CASSLLHYEQYF. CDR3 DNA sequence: TGTGCCAGCAGCTTACTTCACTACGAGCAGTACTTC.

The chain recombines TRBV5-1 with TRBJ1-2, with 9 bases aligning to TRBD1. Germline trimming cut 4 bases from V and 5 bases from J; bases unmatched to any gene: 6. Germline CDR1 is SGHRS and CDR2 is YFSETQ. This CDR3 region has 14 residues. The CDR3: CASSPGDREYGYTF. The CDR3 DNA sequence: TGCGCCAGCAGCCCGGGGGACAGGGAATATGGCTACACCTTC.

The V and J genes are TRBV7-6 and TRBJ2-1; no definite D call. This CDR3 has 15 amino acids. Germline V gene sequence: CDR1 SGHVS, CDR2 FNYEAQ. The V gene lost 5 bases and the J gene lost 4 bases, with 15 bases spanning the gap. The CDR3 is CASSAFSSTYNEQFF. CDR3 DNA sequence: TGTGCCAGCAGCGCTTTCTCCAGTACGTACAATGAGCAGTTCTTC.

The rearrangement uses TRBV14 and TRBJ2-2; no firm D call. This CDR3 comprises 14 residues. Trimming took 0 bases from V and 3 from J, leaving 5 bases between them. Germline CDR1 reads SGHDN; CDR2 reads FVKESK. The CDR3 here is CASSQDRYTGELFF. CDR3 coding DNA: TGTGCCAGCAGCCAAGATCGGTACACCGGGGAGCTGTTTTTT.

The CDR3 nucleotides read TGTGCCTGGAGTGCACGCGGGACTCCCATCCCCATATATTTT. It is translated as CAWSARGTPIPIYF. The V call is TRBV30, the J call TRBJ1-3, with D possibly TRBD1 on 5 matching bases. The germline gives CDR1 GTSNPN, CDR2 SVGIG (reference sequence). The CDR3 is 14 residues long. The V and J ends lost 1 base and 11 bases respectively, with 18 bases between them. The complete variable domain, with remaining parts taken from reference TRBV30 and TRBJ1-3, reads SQTIHQWPATLVQPVGSPLSLECTVEGTSNPNLYWYRQAAGRGLQLLFYSVGIGQISSEVPQNLSASRPQDRQFILSSKKLLLSDSGFYLCAWSARGTPIPIYFGEGSWLTVV.

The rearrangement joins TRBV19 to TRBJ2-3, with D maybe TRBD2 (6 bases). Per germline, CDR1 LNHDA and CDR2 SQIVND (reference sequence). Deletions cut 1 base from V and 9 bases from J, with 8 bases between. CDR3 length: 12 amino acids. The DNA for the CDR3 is TGTGCCAGTAGTATAGCTCGGGGGACGCAGTATTTT. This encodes CASSIARGTQYF.

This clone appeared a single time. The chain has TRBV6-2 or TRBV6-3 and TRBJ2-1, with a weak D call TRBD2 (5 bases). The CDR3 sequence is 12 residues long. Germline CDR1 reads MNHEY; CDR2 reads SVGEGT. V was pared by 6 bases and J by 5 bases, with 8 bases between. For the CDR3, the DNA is TGTGCCAGCAGCGGGGAGAACAATGAGCAGTTCTTC. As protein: CASSGENNEQFF.

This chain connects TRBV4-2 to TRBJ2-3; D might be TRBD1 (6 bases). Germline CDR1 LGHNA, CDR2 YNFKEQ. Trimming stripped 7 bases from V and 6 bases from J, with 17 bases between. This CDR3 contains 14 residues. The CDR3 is CASTSIAGQDTQYF. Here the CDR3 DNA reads TGTGCCAGCACTTCAATCGCCGGACAGGATACGCAGTATTTT.

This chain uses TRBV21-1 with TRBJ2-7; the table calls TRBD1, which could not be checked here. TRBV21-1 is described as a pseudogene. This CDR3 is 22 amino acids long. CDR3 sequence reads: CASSKVSPRGTGNTPIGYEQYF. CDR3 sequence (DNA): TGTGCCAGCAGCAAAGTCTCCCCCCGGGGGACAGGAAATACCCCAATCGGATACGAGCAGTACTTC.

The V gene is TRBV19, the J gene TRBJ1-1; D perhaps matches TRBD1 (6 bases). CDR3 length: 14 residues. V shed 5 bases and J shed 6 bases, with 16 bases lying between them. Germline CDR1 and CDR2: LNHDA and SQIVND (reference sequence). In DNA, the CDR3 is TGTGCCAGTAGTCAAGACAGGACCAGATCTGAAGCTTTCTTT. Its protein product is CASSQDRTRSEAFF.

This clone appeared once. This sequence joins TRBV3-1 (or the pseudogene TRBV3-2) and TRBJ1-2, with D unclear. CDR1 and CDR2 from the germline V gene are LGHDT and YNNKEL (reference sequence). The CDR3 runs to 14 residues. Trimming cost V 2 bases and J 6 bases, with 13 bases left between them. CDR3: CASSQQDWIDGYTF. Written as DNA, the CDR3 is TGTGCCAGCAGCCAACAGGACTGGATTGATGGCTACACCTTC.